This TCR beta chain was observed in a study of blood T cell repertoires in COVID-19. The wider study: The United States, Italy and Spain supplied acute and convalescent COVID-19 samples. Sample material is recorded as cDNA or gDNA derived from T cells, B-cell-depleted T cells, or PBMCs.

V shed 3 bases and J 4 bases; nucleotides not matched to a gene: 3. Germline V lookup: CDR1 PRHDT, CDR2 FYEKMQ (reference sequence). The CDR3 contains 14 residues. In the study's own analysis: Nucleated cell counts were estimated from reference gene primer amplification. Generated by immunoSEQ multiplex PCR, the TCRdb table keeps only in-frame clones and is missing some. The V and J calls and clone size were taken over from that table, and D and trimming were inferred from the DNA. The sample shows some 80,000 clones, roughly 84% of them seen only once. The sequence came from a man aged 50 to 59 with acute or convalescent COVID-19. Sequencing was carried out using peripheral blood. This rearrangement joins TRBV13 to TRBJ2-7, with 10 bases that match TRBD1. CDR3 sequence reads: CASSFGTGVYEQYF. CDR3 bases: TGTGCCAGCAGCTTTGGGACAGGGGTTTACGAGCAGTACTTC. The full variable domain, completed using reference TRBV13 and TRBJ2-7, is AAGVIQSPRHLIKEKRETATLKCYPIPRHDTVYWYQQGPGQDPQFLISFYEKMQSDKGSIPDRFSAQQFSDYHSELNMSSLELGDSALYFCASSFGTGVYEQYFGPGTRLTVT.